This TCR beta chain was sequenced for a study of T cell responses to AZD1222 COVID-19 vaccine. Background on the study: Second-dose intervals near 4 or 12 weeks were combined.

The CDR3 is made up of 14 amino acids. V shed 5 bases and J 6 bases; nucleotides not matched to a gene: 9. Looked up from germline, CDR1 is SNHLY and CDR2 is FYNNEI. Concerning this clone itself: The antigen is undetermined.

Only in-frame clones appear in the TCRdb table, and some are missing; sequencing was by immunoSEQ multiplex PCR. The sample yields 150,000 to 200,000 clones, over 85% seen once. Findings and limits, study-wide: Regions 160-218 and 743-854 held dominance among vaccine-associated CD4 TCRs, which spanned spike.

The genes are TRBV2 and TRBJ2-7; 8 nucleotides align to TRBD1. This receptor was obtained from an adult in good health. The material was peripheral blood, obtained on day 0 of AZD1222 vaccination. The CDR3 spells CASSMDRVLLEQYF. In nucleotides, the CDR3 is TGTGCCAGCAGTATGGACAGGGTGCTTCTCGAGCAGTACTTC.